This TCR beta chain stems from a study of cytomegalovirus exposure and HLA in healthy donors. Study-level points and caveats: Later analysis associated a missense DCLRE1C variant with TCR beta V- and J-gene trimming. TCR association rates varied by HLA locus in a later analysis, with DRB1 highest and HLA-C lowest.

The study ran its PCR with 60 Vbeta and 13 Jbeta primers. Sequencing used immunoSEQ multiplex PCR; TCRdb keeps in-frame clones, though not all of them. The data show around 200,000 clones, approximately 70% seen once. Note on this clone: Its antigen is undetermined. This sample includes further DNA sequences coding for the same CDR3.

V lost 0 bases to trimming and J lost 4 bases, with 7 bases between them. The germline V gene encodes CDR1 MNHEY and CDR2 SVGAGI. This CDR3 has 13 amino acids. Sequences were obtained from PBMCs. The receptor comes from a man between 35 and 55 years old in good health and CMV-seropositive. This chain connects TRBV6-5 to TRBJ2-7; D is possibly TRBD1 (5 bases). The DNA for the CDR3 is TGTGCCAGCAGTTACTCGACAGCATACGAGCAGTACTTC. Translating gives CASSYSTAYEQYF.